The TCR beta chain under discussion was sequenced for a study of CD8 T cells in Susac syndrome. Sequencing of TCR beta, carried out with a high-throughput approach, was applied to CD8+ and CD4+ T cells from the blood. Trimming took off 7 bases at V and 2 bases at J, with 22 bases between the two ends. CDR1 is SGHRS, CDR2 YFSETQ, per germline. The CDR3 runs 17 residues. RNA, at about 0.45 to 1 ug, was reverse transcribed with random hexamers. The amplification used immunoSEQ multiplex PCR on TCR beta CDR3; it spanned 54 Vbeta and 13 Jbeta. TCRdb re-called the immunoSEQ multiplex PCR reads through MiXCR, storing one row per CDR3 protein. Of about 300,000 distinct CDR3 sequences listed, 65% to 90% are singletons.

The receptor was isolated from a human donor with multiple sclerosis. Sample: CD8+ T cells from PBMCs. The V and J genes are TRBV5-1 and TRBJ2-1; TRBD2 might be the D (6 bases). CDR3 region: CASSDGRAGGTYNEQFF. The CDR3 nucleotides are TGCGCCAGCTCCGACGGTAGGGCCGGGGGAACCTACAATGAGCAGTTCTTC.